Presented here are 26 T cell receptor beta chains from one specimen sequenced in a study of glioma-infiltrating T cells after dendritic cell vaccination. Some clones are missing from TCRdb's copy, which holds only in-frame ones; the method was immunoSEQ multiplex PCR. Found here are approximately 67,000 clones, 81% of them singletons; the top ten hold 7.9%. Here the sequenced sample was blood, taken before dendritic cell vaccination. The source is a human donor with glioblastoma.

The chain joins TRBV4-3 to TRBJ1-5; 9 bases are shared with TRBD1. Germline lookup yields CDR1 LGHNA and CDR2 YSLEER. Trimming cost V 4 bases and J 6 bases; bases outside gene matches: 7. The CDR3 extends over 15 amino acids. CDR3 nucleotides: TGCGCCAGCAGCCCCTCCGGGACAGGGAGTCAGCCCCAGCATTTT. Amino acids: CASSPSGTGSQPQHF.

J is TRBJ2-2 and V is TRBV29-1; tentative D call: TRBD1 (5 bases). The germline V gene encodes CDR1 SQVTM and CDR2 ANQGSEA. This CDR3 comprises 14 residues. The germline V and J ends were trimmed by 6 bases and 6 bases, with 17 bases remaining between them. This chain's CDR3 is CSVPSRAIPGELFF. The CDR3 DNA reads as TGCAGCGTCCCTTCCAGGGCAATTCCCGGGGAGCTGTTTTTT.

The chain's CDR3 is CASSLTSAGETEAFF. CDR3 sequence (DNA): TGTGCCAGCAGCTTAACGTCAGCTGGAGAAACTGAAGCTTTCTTT. The genes are TRBV7-3 and TRBJ1-1; no definite D call. The ends were cut back, 0 bases at V and 5 bases at J, with 13 bases in the middle. Germline CDR1 and CDR2: SGHTA and FQGTGA. There are 15 residues in the CDR3.

The rearrangement links TRBV7-2 to TRBJ2-7; 7 bases line up with TRBD1. This CDR3 is 14 amino acids long. In germline, CDR1 is SGHTA, CDR2 FQGNSA. The V segment lost 1 base and the J segment 2 bases; nucleotides outside the gene matches: 2. The DNA of the CDR3 is TGTGCCAGCAGCTTAGGGCAGGGGGCCTACGAGCAGTACTTC. Translating it yields CASSLGQGAYEQYF.

This chain connects TRBV6-9 to TRBJ1-5, with TRBD1 matching 9 bases. Germline V lookup: CDR1 MNHGY, CDR2 SVAAGI. V gave up 4 bases and J gave up 5 bases; unmatched junction bases: 9. This CDR3 contains 16 residues. Here the CDR3 reads CASSLGTGRRDQPQHF. CDR3 in DNA: TGTGCCAGCAGTTTAGGGACAGGGCGACGGGATCAGCCCCAGCATTTT.

This chain uses TRBV5-1 with TRBJ2-4, with 7 bases fitting TRBD2. The CDR3 covers 13 residues. J was trimmed by 8 bases and V by 1 base; bases with no gene match: 3. The V gene's germline CDR1 is SGHRS and CDR2 YFSETQ. CDR3 sequence (DNA): TGCGCCAGCAGCTTGTATCGGGGGGACATTCAGTACTTC. This codes for CASSLYRGDIQYF.

The rearrangement joins TRBV4-2 to TRBJ1-1; D possibly corresponds to TRBD1 (5 bases). CDR3 length: 14 residues. In germline, CDR1 is LGHNA, CDR2 YNFKEQ. Deletions cut 2 bases from V and 0 bases from J, with 7 bases between. The CDR3 nucleotides read TGTGCCAGCAGCCAACCGACAGTGAACACTGAAGCTTTCTTT. Translation gives CASSQPTVNTEAFF.

This chain joins TRBV7-2 and TRBJ1-2, with D hard to call. Trimming stripped 4 bases from V and 3 bases from J, with 9 bases between. The V gene's germline CDR1 is SGHTA and CDR2 FQGNSA. The CDR3 runs 13 residues. The DNA for the CDR3 is TGTGCCAGCAGCTCTGGGAGGGACTATGGCTACACCTTC. As protein: CASSSGRDYGYTF.

This clone was counted only a few times. The V and J genes are TRBV2 and TRBJ1-3; 8 nucleotides align to TRBD1. CDR1 is SNHLY and CDR2 is FYNNEI in the germline V gene. The CDR3 runs to 18 residues. With 7 bases clipped from V and 2 bases from J, the junction kept 16 bases outside the gene matches. The CDR3 is CASTPVWTGLQAGNTIYF. The CDR3 DNA sequence: TGTGCCAGCACTCCGGTTTGGACAGGGCTACAGGCTGGAAACACCATATATTTT.

The rearrangement links TRBV7-2 to TRBJ2-3, with 10 bases lining up with TRBD2. This CDR3 is 15 amino acids long. Germline lookup yields CDR1 SGHTA and CDR2 FQGNSA. The junction had 3 bases not matched to a gene; V was cut back by 3 bases and J by 3 bases. The CDR3 region has the DNA TGTGCCAGCAGCTTGCTAGCGGGGGTTACAGATACGCAGTATTTT. It is translated as CASSLLAGVTDTQYF.

The chain is built from TRBV30 and TRBJ1-5, with D uncertain. The CDR3 totals 13 residues. Germline V gene data show CDR1 as GTSNPN and CDR2 as SVGIG (reference sequence). Trimming removed 4 bases from V and 4 bases from J, with 11 bases in between. The CDR3 here is CAWTLGGNQPQHF. The CDR3 region has the DNA TGTGCCTGGACCCTAGGTGGGAATCAGCCCCAGCATTTT.

The chain joins TRBV13 to TRBJ1-2, with 7 positions matching TRBD1. There are 14 residues in the CDR3. Germline-derived CDR1 and CDR2 are PRHDT and FYEKMQ (reference sequence). With V trimmed by 0 bases and J by 7 bases, 5 bases remained unmatched. CDR3 loop: CASSLGQGNSGYTF. In DNA form, the CDR3 reads TGTGCCAGCAGCTTAGGACAGGGGAATTCTGGCTACACCTTC.

The V call is TRBV7-3, the J call TRBJ1-2; 8 bases are a match to TRBD1. CDR1 and CDR2 (germline): SGHTA, FQGTGA. The CDR3 covers 13 residues. With V trimmed by 4 bases and J by 8 bases, 6 bases remained unmatched. The CDR3 nucleotides are TGTGCCAGCAGCTCGTCAGGGGGCGGGGGCTACACCTTC. Its translation: CASSSSGGGGYTF.

The chain uses TRBV19 and TRBJ1-1; weak D call: TRBD1 (5 bases). Trimming removed 4 bases from V and 1 base from J, with 10 bases in between. Germline lookup yields CDR1 LNHDA and CDR2 SQIVND (reference sequence). This CDR3 has 14 residues. For the CDR3, the DNA is TGTGCCAGTAGTACGGGGGGGGAGAACACTGAAGCTTTCTTT. Translated, it gives CASSTGGENTEAFF.

The sample holds a few counts of this clone. The sample holds other DNA sequences that translate to the same CDR3. The chain carries TRBV6-4 and TRBJ2-3; 10 positions match TRBD2. J lost 4 bases, V lost 0 bases, and 1 base had no gene match. The CDR3 sequence is 15 residues long. Germline loops: CDR1 MRHNA, CDR2 SNTAGT. The CDR3 protein is CASSDSAGGADTQYF. The CDR3 bases are TGTGCCAGCAGTGACTCAGCGGGGGGGGCAGATACGCAGTATTTT.

The count of this clone is one. The rearrangement links TRBV30 to TRBJ1-5; 10 positions match TRBD1. Germline V gene sequence: CDR1 GTSNPN, CDR2 SVGIG (reference sequence). CDR3 length: 13 residues. V shed 7 bases, J shed 2 bases, and the junction held 2 bases outside the gene matches. CDR3 DNA: TGTGCCTCTGGACAGGGGGGCAATCAGCCCCAGCATTTT. It is translated as CASGQGGNQPQHF. Drawing the rest from reference TRBV30 and TRBJ1-5, the complete variable domain is SQTIHQWPATLVQPVGSPLSLECTVEGTSNPNLYWYRQAAGRGLQLLFYSVGIGQISSEVPQNLSASRPQDRQFILSSKKLLLSDSGFYLCASGQGGNQPQHFGDGTRLSIL.

V is TRBV5-1 and J is TRBJ1-6; D unclear. Germline-derived CDR1 and CDR2 are SGHRS and YFSETQ. This CDR3 comprises 12 residues. V was pared by 1 base and J by 12 bases, with 8 bases between. The CDR3 region is CASSLNGVPLHF. CDR3 sequence (DNA): TGCGCCAGCAGCTTGAACGGAGTACCCCTCCACTTT.

The chain has TRBV6-1 and TRBJ2-5; 7 bases are shared with TRBD1. The germline V gene encodes CDR1 MNHNS and CDR2 SASEGT. The J segment lost 2 bases and the V segment lost 5 bases, leaving 2 bases of the junction unmatched. This CDR3 spans 13 amino acids. This chain's CDR3 is CASSPDRQETQYF. For the CDR3, the DNA is TGTGCCAGCAGTCCGGACAGGCAAGAGACCCAGTACTTC.

The rearrangement uses TRBV9 and TRBJ2-7; TRBD2 is a possible D gene (7 bases). There are 18 residues in the CDR3. Looked up from germline, CDR1 is SGDLS and CDR2 is YYNGEE. V was pared by 4 bases and J by 4 bases, with 27 bases between. Written as DNA, the CDR3 is TGTGCCAGCAGCCCCACTGGGGCGGGGGCCGCGTATAATTACGAGCAGTACTTC. As protein: CASSPTGAGAAYNYEQYF.

The V gene is TRBV6-5, the J gene TRBJ2-2, with 11 bases lining up with TRBD1. The CDR3 extends over 16 amino acids. Trimming cost V 4 bases and J 6 bases; bases outside gene matches: 7. Germline V lookup: CDR1 MNHEY, CDR2 SVGAGI. The CDR3 reads CASSWEMGQGAGELFF. The CDR3 DNA follows: TGTGCCAGCAGTTGGGAGATGGGACAGGGGGCCGGGGAGCTGTTTTTT.

This chain links TRBV18 with TRBJ2-7, with a possible D match to TRBD1 (6 bases). The CDR3 has 14 residues. From germline, CDR1 is KGHSH and CDR2 LQKENI. V lost 8 bases and J 2 bases, leaving 16 bases between the germline ends. CDR3 region: CASPAQGRAYEQYF. CDR3 coding DNA: TGTGCCAGCCCAGCCCAGGGGAGAGCCTACGAGCAGTACTTC. The variable domain in full, completed from reference TRBV18 and TRBJ2-7, reads NAGVMQNPRHLVRRRGQEARLRCSPMKGHSHVYWYRQLPEEGLKFMVYLQKENIIDESGMPKERFSAEFPKEGPSILRIQQVVRGDSAAYFCASPAQGRAYEQYFGPGTRLTVT.

The V call is TRBV18, the J call TRBJ2-7; 10 nucleotides line up with TRBD1. V gave up 2 bases and J gave up 5 bases; unmatched junction bases: 6. This CDR3 is built from 15 residues. Germline V gives CDR1 KGHSH, CDR2 LQKENI. In nucleotides, the CDR3 is TGTGCCAGCTCACCATCCGGGACAGGGGCCAACGAGCAGTACTTC. It translates to CASSPSGTGANEQYF.

The J gene is TRBJ1-4, the V gene TRBV9, with TRBD1 as a possible D gene (5 bases). The CDR3 consists of 17 residues. V was cut by 0 bases and J by 3 bases, with 15 bases left in between. In germline, CDR1 is SGDLS, CDR2 YYNGEE. The CDR3 region has the DNA TGTGCCAGCAGCGTAGGGCCCGGGGGGTCTTCTAATGAAAAACTGTTTTTT. Translated: CASSVGPGGSSNEKLFF.

V and J are TRBV29-1 and TRBJ2-5; D uncertain. This CDR3 spans 13 amino acids. Germline CDR1 and CDR2: SQVTM and ANQGSEA. Trimming pared 8 bases from V and 4 bases from J, leaving 17 bases between. The CDR3 sequence: CSFSDSLRETQYF. The DNA of the CDR3 is TGCAGCTTTTCAGACTCCTTGCGAGAGACCCAGTACTTC.

The chain has TRBV27 and TRBJ2-6; weak D call: TRBD1 (5 bases). The CDR3 sequence is 16 residues long. From germline, CDR1 is MNHEY and CDR2 SMNVEV (reference sequence). V lost 5 bases and J lost 1, with 12 bases in between. The CDR3 spells CASSPPQVSGANVLTF. Here the CDR3 DNA reads TGTGCCAGCAGTCCCCCACAGGTTTCTGGGGCCAACGTCCTGACTTTC.

The CDR3 reads CASSQDGASGGGNEQFF. DNA of the CDR3: TGCGCCAGCAGCCAAGATGGCGCTAGCGGGGGTGGTAATGAGCAGTTCTTC. J is TRBJ2-1 and V is TRBV4-3; 10 bases map to TRBD2. V trimming: 0 bases; J trimming: 7 bases; junction bases outside the gene matches: 9. The CDR3 is 17 amino acids. Per the germline V gene, CDR1 is LGHNA and CDR2 is YSLEER.